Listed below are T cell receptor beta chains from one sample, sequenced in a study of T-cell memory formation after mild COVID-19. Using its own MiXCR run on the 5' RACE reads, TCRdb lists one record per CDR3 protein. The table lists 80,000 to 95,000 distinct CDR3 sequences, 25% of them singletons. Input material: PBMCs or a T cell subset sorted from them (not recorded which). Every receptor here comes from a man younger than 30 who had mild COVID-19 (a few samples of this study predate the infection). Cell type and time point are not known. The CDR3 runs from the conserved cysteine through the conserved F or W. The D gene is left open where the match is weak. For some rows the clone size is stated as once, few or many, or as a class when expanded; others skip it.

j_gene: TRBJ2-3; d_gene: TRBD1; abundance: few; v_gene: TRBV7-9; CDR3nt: TGTGCCAGCAGCCCCCGGCAGGGGGCGTCGACAGATACGCAGTATTTT; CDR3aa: CASSPRQGASTDTQYF
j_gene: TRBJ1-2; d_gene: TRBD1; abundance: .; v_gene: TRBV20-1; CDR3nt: TGCAGTGCTAGGGGGACAGGCAAGTTCTACTATGGCTACACCTTC; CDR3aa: CSARGTGKFYYGYTF
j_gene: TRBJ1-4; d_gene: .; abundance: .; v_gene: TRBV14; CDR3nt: TGTGCCAGCAGCCAAGGGACAGCGAGGAATGAAAAACTGTTTTTT; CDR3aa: CASSQGTARNEKLFF
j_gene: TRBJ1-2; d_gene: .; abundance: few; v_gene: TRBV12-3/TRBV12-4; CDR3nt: TGTGCCAGCAGTTTCTCCTCGGACAGTAACTATGGCTACACCTTC; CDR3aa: CASSFSSDSNYGYTF
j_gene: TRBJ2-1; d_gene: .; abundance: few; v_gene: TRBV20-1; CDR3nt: TGCAGTGCCGCGGGGACGGTCTTC; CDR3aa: CSAAGTVF
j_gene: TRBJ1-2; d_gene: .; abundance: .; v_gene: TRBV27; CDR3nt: TGTGCCAGCAGTTTATCCGGGGTTTTGGGCTACACCTTC; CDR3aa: CASSLSGVLGYTF
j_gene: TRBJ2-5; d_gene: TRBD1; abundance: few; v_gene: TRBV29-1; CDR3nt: TGCAGCGTTGGACAGGGTAGGGACCAGTACTTC; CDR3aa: CSVGQGRDQYF
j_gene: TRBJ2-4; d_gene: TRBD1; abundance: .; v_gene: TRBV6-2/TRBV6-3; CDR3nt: TGTGCCAGCAGTTACCGACAGGGGTGGGCCAAAAACATTCAGTACTTC; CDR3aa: CASSYRQGWAKNIQYF
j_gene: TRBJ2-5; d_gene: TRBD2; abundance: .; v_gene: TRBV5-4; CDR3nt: TGTGCCAGCAGCTTGGTTGGTAGCGGGCAAGAGACCCAGTACTTC; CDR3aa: CASSLVGSGQETQYF
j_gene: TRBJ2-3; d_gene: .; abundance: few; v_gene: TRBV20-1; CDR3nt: TGCAGTGCTAGGCGGGGTGTAGGGTCGAGCACAGATACGCAGTATTTT; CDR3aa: CSARRGVGSSTDTQYF
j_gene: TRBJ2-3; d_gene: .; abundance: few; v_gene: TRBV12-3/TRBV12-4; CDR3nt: TGTGCCAGCAGTCCGATCTTGGGGGCCGGGGCTGAGAAAGATACGCAGTATTTT; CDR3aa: CASSPILGAGAEKDTQYF
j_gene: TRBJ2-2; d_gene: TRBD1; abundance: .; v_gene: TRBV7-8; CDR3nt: TGTGCCAGCAGCTTGGGACAGTCGAACACCGGGGAGCTGTTTTTT; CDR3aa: CASSLGQSNTGELFF
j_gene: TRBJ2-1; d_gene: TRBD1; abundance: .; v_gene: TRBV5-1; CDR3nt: TGCGCCAGCAGCCCGTGGGGACAGGATGGCAATGAGCAGTTCTTC; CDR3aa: CASSPWGQDGNEQFF
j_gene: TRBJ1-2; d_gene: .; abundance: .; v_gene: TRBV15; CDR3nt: TGTGCCACCAGCAGAGGGTCCTTACTGTATGGCTACACCTTC; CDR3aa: CATSRGSLLYGYTF
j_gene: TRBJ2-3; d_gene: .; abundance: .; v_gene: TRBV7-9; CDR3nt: TGTGCCAGCACCCCGGCAGGGCGCACAGATACGCAGTATTTT; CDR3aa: CASTPAGRTDTQYF
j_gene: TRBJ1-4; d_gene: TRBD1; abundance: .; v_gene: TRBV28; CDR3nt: TGTGCCAGCAGTACCCCACAGGGGGCGCCCCGGGAGGGGGATGAAAAACTGTTTTTT; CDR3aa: CASSTPQGAPREGDEKLFF